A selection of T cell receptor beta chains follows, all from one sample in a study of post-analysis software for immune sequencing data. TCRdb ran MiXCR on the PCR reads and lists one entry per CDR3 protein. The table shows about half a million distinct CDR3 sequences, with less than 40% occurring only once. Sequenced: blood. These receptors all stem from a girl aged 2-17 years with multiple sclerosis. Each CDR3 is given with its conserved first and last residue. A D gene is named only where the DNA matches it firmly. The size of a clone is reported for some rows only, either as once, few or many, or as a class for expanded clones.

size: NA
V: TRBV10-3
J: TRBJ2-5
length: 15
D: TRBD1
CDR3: CAISSFQGAGETQYF
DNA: TGTGCCATCTCTTCCTTCCAGGGGGCGGGGGAGACCCAGTACTTC

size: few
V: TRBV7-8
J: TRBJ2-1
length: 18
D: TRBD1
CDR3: CASSPRDRGLTRGGEQFF
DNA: TGTGCCAGCAGCCCCCGGGACAGGGGGTTGACTCGGGGGGGGGAGCAGTTCTTC

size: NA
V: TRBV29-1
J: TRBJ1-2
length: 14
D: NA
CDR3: CSVGVMGANYGYTF
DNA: TGCAGCGTTGGGGTAATGGGGGCTAACTATGGCTACACCTTC

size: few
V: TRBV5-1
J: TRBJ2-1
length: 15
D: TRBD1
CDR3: CASSLGTGGFDEQFF
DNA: TGCGCCAGCAGCTTGGGGACAGGCGGGTTTGATGAGCAGTTCTTC

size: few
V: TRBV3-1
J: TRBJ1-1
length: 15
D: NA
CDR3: CASSSRGEDLGEAFF
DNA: TGTGCCAGCAGCTCCCGTGGGGAGGACCTTGGAGAAGCTTTCTTT

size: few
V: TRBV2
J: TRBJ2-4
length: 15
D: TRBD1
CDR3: CASSEGRTGADIQYF
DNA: TGTGCCAGCAGTGAAGGGAGGACAGGGGCGGACATTCAGTACTTC

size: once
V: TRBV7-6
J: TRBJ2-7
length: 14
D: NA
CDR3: CASSFGGTTYEQYF
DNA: TGTGCCAGCAGCTTTGGTGGGACAACCTACGAGCAGTACTTC

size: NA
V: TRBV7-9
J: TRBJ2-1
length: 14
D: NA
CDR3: CASSLGSSQETQFF
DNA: TGTGCCAGCAGCTTAGGATCATCCCAAGAGACCCAGTTCTTC

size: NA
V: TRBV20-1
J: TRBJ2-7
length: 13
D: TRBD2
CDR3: CSAVRLATYEQYF
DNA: TGCAGTGCCGTAAGACTAGCCACCTACGAGCAGTACTTC

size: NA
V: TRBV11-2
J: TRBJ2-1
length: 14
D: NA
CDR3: CASSVTLAQNEQFF
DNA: TGTGCCAGCAGCGTAACACTAGCACAGAATGAGCAGTTCTTC

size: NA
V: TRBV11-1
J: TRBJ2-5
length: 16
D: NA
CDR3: CASSLETTGPRRTQYF
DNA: TGTGCCAGCAGCTTAGAGACGACAGGACCTAGAAGGACCCAGTACTTC

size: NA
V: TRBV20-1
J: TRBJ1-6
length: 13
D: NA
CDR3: CSAGSTYNSPLHF
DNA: TGCAGTGCTGGAAGTACCTATAATTCACCCCTCCACTTT

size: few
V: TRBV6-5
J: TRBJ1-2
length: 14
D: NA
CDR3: CASSRDTQAGGYTF
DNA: TGTGCCAGCAGTCGGGACACCCAAGCCGGAGGCTACACCTTC

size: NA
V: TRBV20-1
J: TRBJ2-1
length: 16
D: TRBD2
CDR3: CSARDRGTSVGETQFF
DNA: TGCAGTGCTAGAGATCGCGGGACTAGCGTCGGGGAGACCCAGTTCTTC

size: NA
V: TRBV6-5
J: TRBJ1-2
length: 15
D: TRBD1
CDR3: CASRATGRGNYGYTF
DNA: TGTGCCAGCAGGGCGACAGGGCGCGGTAACTATGGCTACACCTTC

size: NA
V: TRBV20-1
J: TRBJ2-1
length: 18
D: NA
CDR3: CSARKGVVVGDPYNEQFF
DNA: TGCAGTGCTAGAAAGGGAGTTGTTGTTGGGGACCCCTACAATGAGCAGTTCTTC

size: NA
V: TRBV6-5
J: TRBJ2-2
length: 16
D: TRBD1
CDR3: CASSYGTGEDTGELFF
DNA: TGTGCCAGCAGTTACGGGACAGGGGAGGACACCGGGGAGCTGTTTTTT

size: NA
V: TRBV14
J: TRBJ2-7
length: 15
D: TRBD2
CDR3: CASSPGGGNPYEQYF
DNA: TGTGCCAGCAGCCCCGGCGGGGGGAACCCTTACGAGCAGTACTTC

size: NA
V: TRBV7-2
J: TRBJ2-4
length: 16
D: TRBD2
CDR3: CASSLAWGGAKNIQYF
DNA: TGTGCCAGCAGCTTAGCGTGGGGGGGAGCCAAAAACATTCAGTACTTC

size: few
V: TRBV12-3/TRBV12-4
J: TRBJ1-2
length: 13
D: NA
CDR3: CASNAGTAYGYTF
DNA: TGTGCCAGCAACGCCGGGACGGCCTATGGCTACACCTTC

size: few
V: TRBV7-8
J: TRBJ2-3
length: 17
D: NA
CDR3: CASSPYPRGYGADTQYF
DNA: TGTGCCAGCAGCCCCTACCCACGGGGGTATGGAGCAGATACGCAGTATTTT

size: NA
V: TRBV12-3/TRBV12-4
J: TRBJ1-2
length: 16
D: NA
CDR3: CVSSSLGQLANYGYTF
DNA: TGTGTCAGCAGTTCTCTCGGACAGTTAGCTAACTATGGCTACACCTTC

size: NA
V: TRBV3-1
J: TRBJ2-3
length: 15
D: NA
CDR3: CASSQVLAWTDTQYF
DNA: TGTGCCAGCAGCCAAGTGCTAGCTTGGACAGATACGCAGTATTTT

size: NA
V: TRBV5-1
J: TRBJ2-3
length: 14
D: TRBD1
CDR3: CASNPGTGSRTQYF
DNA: TGCGCCAGCAACCCGGGGACAGGGAGTCGTACGCAGTATTTT

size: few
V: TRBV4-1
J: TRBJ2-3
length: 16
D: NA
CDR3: CASSQLMPGGTDTQYF
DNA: TGCGCCAGCAGCCAGCTCATGCCGGGGGGCACAGATACGCAGTATTTT

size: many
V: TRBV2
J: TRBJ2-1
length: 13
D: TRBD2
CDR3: CASSLTSGGEQFF
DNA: TGTGCCAGCAGTCTGACTAGCGGGGGGGAGCAGTTCTTC

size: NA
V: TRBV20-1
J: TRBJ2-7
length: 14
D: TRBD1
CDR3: CSADGTAAFDEQYF
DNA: TGCAGTGCTGACGGGACAGCGGCGTTCGACGAGCAGTACTTC

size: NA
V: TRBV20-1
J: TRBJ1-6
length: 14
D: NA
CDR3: CSARDWAVEFPLHF
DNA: TGCAGTGCTAGAGATTGGGCAGTAGAGTTTCCCCTCCACTTT

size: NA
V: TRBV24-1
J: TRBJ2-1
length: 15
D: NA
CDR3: CATSDPRYSYNEQFF
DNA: TGTGCCACCAGTGATCCCCGGTATTCCTACAATGAGCAGTTCTTC

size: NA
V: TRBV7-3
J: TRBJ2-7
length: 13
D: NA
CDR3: CASSLELEDEQYF
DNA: TGTGCCAGCAGCTTAGAATTAGAGGACGAGCAGTACTTC

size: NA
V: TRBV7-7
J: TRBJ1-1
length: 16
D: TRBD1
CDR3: CASSPPGTGMNTEAFF
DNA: TGTGCTAGCAGCCCCCCCGGGACAGGGATGAACACTGAAGCTTTCTTT

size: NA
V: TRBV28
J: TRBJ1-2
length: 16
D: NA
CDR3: CASRLIGPRRNYGYTF
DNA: TGTGCCAGCAGACTAATCGGGCCCCGGCGGAACTATGGCTACACCTTC

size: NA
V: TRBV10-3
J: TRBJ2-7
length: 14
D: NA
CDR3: CAVGLDETTGEQYF
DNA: TGTGCCGTGGGCTTGGATGAGACGACGGGGGAGCAGTACTTC

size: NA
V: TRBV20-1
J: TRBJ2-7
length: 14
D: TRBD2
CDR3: CSAVSGRGSYEQYF
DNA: TGCAGTGCTGTTAGCGGGAGAGGCTCCTACGAGCAGTACTTC

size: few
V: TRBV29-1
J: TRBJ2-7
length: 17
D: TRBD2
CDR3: CSVEDGQGAGPDYEQYF
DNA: TGCAGCGTTGAAGATGGGCAGGGAGCGGGACCCGACTACGAGCAGTACTTC

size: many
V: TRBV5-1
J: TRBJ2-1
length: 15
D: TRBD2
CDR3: CASSLQLAGYHEQFF
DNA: TGCGCCAGCAGCCTTCAACTAGCGGGGTATCATGAGCAGTTCTTC

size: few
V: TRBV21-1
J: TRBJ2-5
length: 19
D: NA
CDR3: CASSKALRSSTRNQETQYF
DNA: TGTGCCAGCAGCAAAGCCCTAAGATCTTCCACGCGAAACCAAGAGACCCAGTACTTC

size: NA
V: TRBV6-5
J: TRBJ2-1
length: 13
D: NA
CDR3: CASINAGAYEQFF
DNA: TGTGCCAGCATCAATGCAGGGGCCTACGAGCAGTTCTTC

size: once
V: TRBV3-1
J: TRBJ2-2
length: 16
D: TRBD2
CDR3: CASSQVVAGNTGELFF
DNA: TGTGCCAGCAGCCAAGTTGTAGCGGGGAACACCGGGGAGCTGTTTTTT

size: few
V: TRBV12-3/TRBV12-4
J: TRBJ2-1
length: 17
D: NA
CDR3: CASSRSRPGQGYDEQFF
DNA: TGTGCCAGCAGTAGATCAAGACCGGGACAAGGCTATGATGAGCAGTTCTTC

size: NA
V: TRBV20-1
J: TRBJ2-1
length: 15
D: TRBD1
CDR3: CSASSGQVTYNEQFF
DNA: TGCAGTGCTAGTTCGGGACAGGTTACCTACAATGAGCAGTTCTTC

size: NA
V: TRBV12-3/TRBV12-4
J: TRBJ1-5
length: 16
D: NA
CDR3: CASSSQRGNSNQPQHF
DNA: TGTGCCAGCAGTTCACAGAGGGGAAATAGCAATCAGCCCCAGCATTTT

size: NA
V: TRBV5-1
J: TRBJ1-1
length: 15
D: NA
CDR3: CASSLGTLLGTEAFF
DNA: TGCGCCAGCAGCTTGGGGACATTGTTGGGGACTGAAGCTTTCTTT